Below, 13 T cell receptor beta chains from the same sample are listed, as sequenced in a study of blood T cell repertoires in COVID-19. Sequenced by immunoSEQ multiplex PCR; TCRdb stores in-frame clones only, minus some. The data show roughly 200,000 clones, with around 85% seen just once and around 20% held by the top ten. The sample taken for sequencing was PBMCs or T cells enriched from blood (not recorded which). The origin of the receptors is a man aged 40-50 years who had recovered from COVID-19.

The genes are TRBV19 and TRBJ1-1; D is ambiguous. Per the germline V gene, CDR1 is LNHDA and CDR2 is SQIVND (reference sequence). V dropped 5 bases and J dropped 2 bases, with 15 bases sitting between them. The CDR3 has 15 amino acids. CDR3 region: CASSPSIQANTEAFF. CDR3 nucleotide sequence: TGTGCCAGTAGTCCATCTATTCAGGCCAACACTGAAGCTTTCTTT.

The rearrangement links TRBV18 to TRBJ2-7, with 11 bases matching TRBD2. Germline CDR1 KGHSH, CDR2 LQKENI. The CDR3 covers 16 residues. V lost 0 bases to trimming and J lost 3 bases; unmatched junction nucleotides: 4. The CDR3: CASSPPILAGGYEQYF. The CDR3 nucleotides read TGTGCCAGCTCACCACCGATTCTAGCGGGAGGCTACGAGCAGTACTTC.

The chain couples TRBV15 to TRBJ2-3; TRBD1 matches 8 bases. Germline V gene lookup returns CDR1 LNHNV and CDR2 YYDKDF (reference sequence). This CDR3 is 16 amino acids long. With V trimmed by 0 bases and J by 1 base, 3 bases remained unmatched. The CDR3 DNA follows: TGTGCCACCAGCAGAGATCAGGGACAGGGCACAGATACGCAGTATTTT. Translating it yields CATSRDQGQGTDTQYF.

J is TRBJ1-5 and V is TRBV15; the D gene is possibly TRBD1 (6 bases). V shed 5 bases and J shed 11 bases, with 19 bases lying between them. Germline V gives CDR1 LNHNV, CDR2 YYDKDF (reference sequence). The CDR3 extends over 14 amino acids. CDR3 sequence reads: CATSGGKGGRAQHF. The CDR3 DNA sequence: TGTGCCACCAGCGGGGGTAAGGGGGGGCGGGCCCAGCATTTT.

The chain is built from TRBV4-2 and TRBJ2-1, with 9 nucleotides matching TRBD2. Germline V gives CDR1 LGHNA, CDR2 YNFKEQ. V was clipped by 3 bases and J by 7 bases; unmatched bases: 13. CDR3 size: 17 residues. The CDR3 loop is CASSQRLEIAGENEQFF. DNA of the CDR3: TGTGCCAGCAGCCAGCGCCTGGAGATAGCGGGAGAGAATGAGCAGTTCTTC.

The chain recombines TRBV11-2 with TRBJ2-3; the D is unclear. V dropped 3 bases and J dropped 7 bases, with 8 bases sitting between them. The germline CDR1 and CDR2 sequences are SGHAT and FQNNGV. The CDR3 is made up of 12 amino acids. The CDR3 DNA follows: TGTGCCAGCAGCTTTGCGGTTAATACGCAGTATTTT. This codes for CASSFAVNTQYF.

The rearrangement links TRBV7-8 to TRBJ2-7, with D perhaps matching TRBD2 (6 bases). The CDR3 has 13 amino acids. Trimming removed 2 bases from V and 4 bases from J, with 9 bases in between. Germline V CDR1 and CDR2: SGHVS, FQNEAQ. For the CDR3, the DNA is TGTGCCAGCAGCTTAATCCGGGGGTACGAGCAGTACTTC. Amino acid sequence: CASSLIRGYEQYF.

The chain has TRBV2 and TRBJ1-4; possibly TRBD1 for D (5 bases). Deletions cut 5 bases from V and 0 bases from J, with 10 bases between. CDR3 length: 15 amino acids. Germline assignment: CDR1 SNHLY and CDR2 FYNNEI. CDR3 residues: CASSRGLSTNEKLFF. CDR3 bases: TGTGCCAGCAGTAGGGGTCTCTCAACTAATGAAAAACTGTTTTTT.

The chain employs TRBV6-2 or TRBV6-3 and TRBJ2-2; 10 bases are a match to TRBD1. CDR1 is MNHEY, CDR2 SVGEGT, per germline. The CDR3 runs to 17 residues. V gave up 6 bases and J gave up 0 bases; unmatched junction bases: 7. The CDR3 protein is CASSWDRGTSNTGELFF. CDR3 bases: TGTGCCAGCAGCTGGGACAGGGGCACCTCGAACACCGGGGAGCTGTTTTTT.

J is TRBJ2-1 and V is TRBV10-1; 9 nucleotides agree with TRBD1. CDR3 size: 15 residues. The J segment lost 9 bases and the V segment lost 6 bases, leaving 12 bases of the junction unmatched. Germline V CDR1 and CDR2: WNHNN, SYGVQD (reference sequence). CDR3 protein: CASRPDRGEASEQFF. Here the CDR3 DNA reads TGCGCCAGCAGACCGGACAGGGGAGAAGCCAGTGAGCAGTTCTTC.

This chain uses TRBV7-2 with TRBJ2-5; D is possibly TRBD2 (6 bases). Trimming shortened V by 0 bases and J by 5 bases, and 13 bases separated the two germline ends. The CDR3 covers 15 residues. Germline V gene sequence: CDR1 SGHTA, CDR2 FQGNSA. CDR3 amino acids: CASSLAQGLAETQYF. The DNA of the CDR3 is TGTGCCAGCAGCTTAGCGCAAGGGCTAGCGGAGACCCAGTACTTC.

This chain uses TRBV6-2 or TRBV6-3 with TRBJ1-2, with 10 nucleotides matching TRBD1. The germline V gene encodes CDR1 MNHEY and CDR2 SVGEGT. V was pared by 2 bases and J by 5 bases, with 8 bases of the junction left unmatched. This CDR3 region has 16 residues. CDR3 nucleotide sequence: TGTGCCAGCAGTTACCCTGGGACAGGGGCCTCGTATGGCTACACCTTC. Amino acid sequence: CASSYPGTGASYGYTF.

The rearrangement joins TRBV5-1 to TRBJ1-2, with D unclear. This CDR3 is 15 amino acids long. V was trimmed by 0 bases and J by 7 bases, leaving 16 bases between them. Germline V CDR1 and CDR2: SGHRS, YFSETQ. Here the CDR3 reads CASSLGDNPAGGYTF. In DNA form, the CDR3 reads TGCGCCAGCAGCTTGGGAGACAACCCGGCGGGTGGCTACACCTTC.